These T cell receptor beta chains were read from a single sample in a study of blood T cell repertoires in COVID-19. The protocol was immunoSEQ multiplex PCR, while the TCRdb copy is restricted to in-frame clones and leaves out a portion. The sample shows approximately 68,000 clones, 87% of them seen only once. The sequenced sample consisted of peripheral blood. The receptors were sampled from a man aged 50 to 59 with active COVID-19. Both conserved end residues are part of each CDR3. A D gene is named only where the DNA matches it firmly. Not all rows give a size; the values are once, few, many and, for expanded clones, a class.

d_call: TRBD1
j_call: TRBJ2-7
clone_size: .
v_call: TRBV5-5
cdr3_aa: CASSRGQGFYEQYF
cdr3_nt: TGTGCCAGCAGCCGGGGACAGGGCTTCTACGAGCAGTACTTC

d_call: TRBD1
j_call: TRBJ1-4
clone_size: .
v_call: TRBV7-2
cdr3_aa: CASSPNRGVYEKLFF
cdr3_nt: TGTGCCAGCAGCCCCAACAGGGGGGTTTATGAAAAACTGTTTTTT

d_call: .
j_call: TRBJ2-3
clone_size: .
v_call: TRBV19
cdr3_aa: CATLDSARTDTQYF
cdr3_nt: TGTGCCACCTTGGACAGCGCCCGCACAGATACGCAGTATTTT

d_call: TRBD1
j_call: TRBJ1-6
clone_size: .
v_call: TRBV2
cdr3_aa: CASTQRRQGSSSYNSPLHF
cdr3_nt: TGTGCCAGCACCCAGAGAAGACAGGGGTCGAGCTCCTATAATTCACCCCTCCACTTT

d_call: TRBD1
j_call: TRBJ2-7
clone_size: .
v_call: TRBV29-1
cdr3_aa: CSVVGDRAVGEQYF
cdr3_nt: TGCAGCGTTGTAGGGGACAGGGCGGTAGGCGAGCAGTACTTC

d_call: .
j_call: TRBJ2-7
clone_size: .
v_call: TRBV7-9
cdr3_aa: CASSSDNSYEQYF
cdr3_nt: TGTGCCAGCAGTTCCGACAACTCCTACGAGCAGTACTTC

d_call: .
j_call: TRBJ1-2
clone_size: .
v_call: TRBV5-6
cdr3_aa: CASSLVAGKMGGYTF
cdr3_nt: TGTGCCAGCAGCTTGGTTGCAGGGAAGATGGGTGGCTACACCTTC

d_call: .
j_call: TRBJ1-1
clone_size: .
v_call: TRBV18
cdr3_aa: CASSPLGQLGTEAFF
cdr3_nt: TGTGCCAGCTCACCACTCGGCCAGCTCGGGACTGAAGCTTTCTTT

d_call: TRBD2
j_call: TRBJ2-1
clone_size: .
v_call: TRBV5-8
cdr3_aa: CASSLLGRESAYNEQFF
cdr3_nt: TGTGCCAGCAGCCTTCTGGGGCGGGAGTCCGCCTACAATGAGCAGTTCTTC

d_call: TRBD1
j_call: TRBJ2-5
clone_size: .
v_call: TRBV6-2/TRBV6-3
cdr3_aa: CASSIQDRVVETQYF
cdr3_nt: TGTGCCAGCAGTATACAGGACAGGGTAGTCGAGACCCAGTACTTC

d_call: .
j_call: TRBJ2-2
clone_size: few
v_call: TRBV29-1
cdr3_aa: CSGVGQANTGELFF
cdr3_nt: TGCAGCGGAGTGGGGCAGGCGAACACCGGGGAGCTGTTTTTT

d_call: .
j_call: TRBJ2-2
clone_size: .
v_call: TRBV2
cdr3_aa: CASSEWDTTGELFF
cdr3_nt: TGTGCCAGCAGTGAATGGGACACCACCGGGGAGCTGTTTTTT

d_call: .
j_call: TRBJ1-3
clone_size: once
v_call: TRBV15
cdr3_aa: CATSRDRGGTAGNTIYF
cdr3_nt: TGTGCCACCAGCAGAGATCGGGGGGGAACGGCTGGAAACACCATATATTTT

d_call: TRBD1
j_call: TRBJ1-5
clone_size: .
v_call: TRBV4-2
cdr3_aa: CASSQGQGGQPQHF
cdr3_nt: TGTGCCAGCAGCCAAGGACAGGGGGGTCAGCCCCAGCATTTT

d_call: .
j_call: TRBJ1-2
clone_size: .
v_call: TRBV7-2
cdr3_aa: CASSFSWVLAGEYGYTF
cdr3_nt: TGTGCCAGCAGCTTTTCTTGGGTTCTAGCGGGGGAATATGGCTACACCTTC

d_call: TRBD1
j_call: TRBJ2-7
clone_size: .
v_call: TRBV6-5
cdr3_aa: CASSAVDRGPYEQYF
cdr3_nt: TGTGCCAGCAGCGCCGTCGACAGGGGCCCCTACGAGCAGTACTTC

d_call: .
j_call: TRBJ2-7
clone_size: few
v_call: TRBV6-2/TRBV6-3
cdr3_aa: CASSYPPYEQYF
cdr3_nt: TGTGCCAGCAGCTATCCTCCCTACGAGCAGTACTTC

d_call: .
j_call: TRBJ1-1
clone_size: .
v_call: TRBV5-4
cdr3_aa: CASKEVSSTEAFF
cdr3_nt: TGTGCCAGCAAAGAGGTCTCCTCCACTGAAGCTTTCTTT

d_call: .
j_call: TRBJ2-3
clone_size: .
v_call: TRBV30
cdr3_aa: CAWSAGVQDTQYF
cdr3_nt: TGTGCCTGGAGTGCCGGGGTTCAGGATACGCAGTATTTT

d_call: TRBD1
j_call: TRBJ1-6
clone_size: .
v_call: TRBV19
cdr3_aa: CASSIRDRGNNSPLHF
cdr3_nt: TGTGCCAGTAGTATCCGGGACAGGGGCAATAATTCACCCCTCCACTTT

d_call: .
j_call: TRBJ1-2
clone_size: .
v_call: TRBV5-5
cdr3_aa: CASSLGREANYGYTF
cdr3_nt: TGTGCCAGCAGCTTGGGCAGGGAAGCCAACTATGGCTACACCTTC

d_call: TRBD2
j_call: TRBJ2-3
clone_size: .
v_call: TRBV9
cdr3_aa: CASSVLAGGYGTDTQYF
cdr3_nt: TGTGCCAGCAGCGTACTAGCGGGGGGGTATGGCACAGATACGCAGTATTTT

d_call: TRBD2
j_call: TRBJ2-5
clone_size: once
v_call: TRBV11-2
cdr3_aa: CASSLVAGGPGKTQYF
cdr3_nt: TGTGCCAGCAGCTTAGTGGCGGGAGGGCCCGGGAAGACCCAGTACTTC

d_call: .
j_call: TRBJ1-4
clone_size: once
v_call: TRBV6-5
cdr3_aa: CASSPRDTTNEKLFF
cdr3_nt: TGTGCCAGCAGTCCCCGGGACACAACTAATGAAAAACTGTTTTTT

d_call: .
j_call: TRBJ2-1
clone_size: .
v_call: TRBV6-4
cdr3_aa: CASSPRGISSYNEQFF
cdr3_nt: TGTGCCAGCAGCCCCCGGGGTATAAGCTCCTACAATGAGCAGTTCTTC

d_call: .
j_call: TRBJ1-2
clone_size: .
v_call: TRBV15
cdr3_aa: CATSRDGAGYYGYTF
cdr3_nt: TGTGCCACCAGCAGAGATGGGGCCGGGTACTATGGCTACACCTTC

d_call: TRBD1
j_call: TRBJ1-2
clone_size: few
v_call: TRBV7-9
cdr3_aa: CASSLWDRGLSF
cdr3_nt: TGTGCCAGCAGCCTATGGGACAGGGGGCTAAGCTTC

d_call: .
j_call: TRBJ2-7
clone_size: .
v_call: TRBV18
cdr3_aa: CASSPTGETYEQYF
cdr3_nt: TGTGCCAGCTCACCAACGGGAGAAACCTACGAGCAGTACTTC

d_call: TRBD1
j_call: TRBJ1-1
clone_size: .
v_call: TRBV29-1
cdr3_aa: CSVESRRDRGPYTEAFF
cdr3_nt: TGCAGCGTTGAATCCCGCCGGGACAGGGGGCCGTACACTGAAGCTTTCTTT

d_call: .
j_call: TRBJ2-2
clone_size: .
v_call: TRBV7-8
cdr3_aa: CASSPFWPNTGELFF
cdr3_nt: TGTGCCAGCAGCCCCTTCTGGCCTAACACCGGGGAGCTGTTTTTT

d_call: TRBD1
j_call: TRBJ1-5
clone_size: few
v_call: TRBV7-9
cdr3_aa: CASSFSSGGGQPQHF
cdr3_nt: TGTGCAAGCAGCTTCAGTTCAGGGGGTGGCCAGCCCCAGCATTTT

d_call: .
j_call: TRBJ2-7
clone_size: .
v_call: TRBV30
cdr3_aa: CAWSLQGVEQYF
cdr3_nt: TGTGCCTGGAGTCTACAGGGAGTCGAGCAGTACTTC

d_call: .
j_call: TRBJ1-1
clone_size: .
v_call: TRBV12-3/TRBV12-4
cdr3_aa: CASGRGSNTEAFF
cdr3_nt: TGTGCCAGCGGGCGGGGATCGAACACTGAAGCTTTCTTT

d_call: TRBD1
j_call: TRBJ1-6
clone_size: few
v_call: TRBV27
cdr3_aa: CASSFRLQTGGYNSPLHF
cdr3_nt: TGTGCCAGCAGTTTTCGACTTCAAACAGGGGGCTATAATTCACCCCTCCACTTT

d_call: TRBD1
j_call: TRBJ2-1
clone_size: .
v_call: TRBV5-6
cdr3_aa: CASSYEGTGGADEQFF
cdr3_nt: TGTGCCAGCAGCTATGAGGGGACAGGGGGCGCGGATGAGCAGTTCTTC

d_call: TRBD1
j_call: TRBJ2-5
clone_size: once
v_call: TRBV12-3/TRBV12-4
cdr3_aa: CASSLQGEETQYF
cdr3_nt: TGTGCCAGCAGTTTACAGGGGGAAGAGACCCAGTACTTC

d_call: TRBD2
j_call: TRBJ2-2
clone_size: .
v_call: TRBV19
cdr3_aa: CASSIGGARTGELFF
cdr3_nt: TGTGCCAGTAGTATCGGGGGGGCTCGAACCGGGGAGCTGTTTTTT

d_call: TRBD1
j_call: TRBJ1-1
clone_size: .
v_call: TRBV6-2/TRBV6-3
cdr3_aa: CASSFPQGEAFF
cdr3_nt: TGTGCCAGCAGTTTCCCACAGGGGGAAGCTTTCTTT

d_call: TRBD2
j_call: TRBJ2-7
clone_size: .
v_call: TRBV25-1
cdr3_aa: CASSGFASGRYEQYF
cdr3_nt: TGTGCCAGCAGTGGATTCGCTAGCGGGAGGTACGAGCAGTACTTC

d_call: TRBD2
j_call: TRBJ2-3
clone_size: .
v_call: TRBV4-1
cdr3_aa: CASSQDQAGGQSTQYF
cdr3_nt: TGCGCCAGCAGCCAAGATCAAGCGGGAGGGCAAAGTACGCAGTATTTT

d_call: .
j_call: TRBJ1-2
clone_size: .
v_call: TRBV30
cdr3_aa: CARDYGAGYGYTF
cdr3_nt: TGTGCCAGGGACTACGGGGCGGGATATGGCTACACCTTC

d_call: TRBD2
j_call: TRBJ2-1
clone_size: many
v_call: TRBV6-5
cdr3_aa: CASSYSREDGQFF
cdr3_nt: TGTGCCAGCAGTTACTCTCGGGAGGACGGGCAGTTCTTC

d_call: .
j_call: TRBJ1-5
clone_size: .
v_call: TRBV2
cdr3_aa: CASSDLGRGSNQPQHF
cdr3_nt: TGTGCCAGCAGTGATCTGGGCCGGGGGAGCAATCAGCCCCAGCATTTT

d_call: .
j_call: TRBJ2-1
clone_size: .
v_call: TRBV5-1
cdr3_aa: CASSPSTGDNEQFF
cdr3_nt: TGCGCCAGCAGCCCGTCTACGGGAGACAATGAGCAGTTCTTC

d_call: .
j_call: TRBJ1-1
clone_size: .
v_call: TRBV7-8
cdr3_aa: CASSFEQLNTEAFF
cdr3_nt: TGTGCCAGCAGCTTCGAACAGCTGAACACTGAAGCTTTCTTT

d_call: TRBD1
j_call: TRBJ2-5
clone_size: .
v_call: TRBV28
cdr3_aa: CASSLFRTGKETQYF
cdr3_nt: TGTGCCAGCAGTTTATTCCGGACAGGGAAAGAGACCCAGTACTTC

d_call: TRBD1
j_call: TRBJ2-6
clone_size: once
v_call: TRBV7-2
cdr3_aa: CATTTGVGANVLTF
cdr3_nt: TGTGCCACGACAACAGGGGTTGGGGCCAACGTCCTGACTTTC

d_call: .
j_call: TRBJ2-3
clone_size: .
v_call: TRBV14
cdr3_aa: CASSRLGAGTDTQYF
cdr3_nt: TGTGCCAGCAGCCGGTTAGGGGCTGGCACAGATACGCAGTATTTT

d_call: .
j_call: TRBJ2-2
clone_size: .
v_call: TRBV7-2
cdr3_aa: CASSLLKGGAGELFF
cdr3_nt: TGTGCCAGCAGCTTACTGAAGGGGGGGGCCGGGGAGCTGTTTTTT

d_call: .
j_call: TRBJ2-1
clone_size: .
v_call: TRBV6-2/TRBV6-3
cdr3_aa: CASSYMTKQEQFF
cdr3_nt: TGTGCCAGCAGTTACATGACTAAGCAGGAGCAGTTCTTC

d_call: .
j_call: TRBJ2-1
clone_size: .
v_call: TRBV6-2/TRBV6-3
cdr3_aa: CASSQRGPVGEQFF
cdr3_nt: TGTGCCAGCAGTCAACGCGGCCCGGTGGGTGAGCAGTTCTTC

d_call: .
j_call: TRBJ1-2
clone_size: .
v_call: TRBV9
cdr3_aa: CASSVGGSYGYTF
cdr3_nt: TGTGCCAGCAGCGTAGGAGGCAGCTATGGCTACACCTTC

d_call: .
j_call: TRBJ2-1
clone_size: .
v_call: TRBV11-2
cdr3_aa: CASSLSLAYNLHEQFF
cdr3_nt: TGTGCCAGCAGCTTATCCCTTGCTTACAACCTCCATGAGCAGTTCTTC

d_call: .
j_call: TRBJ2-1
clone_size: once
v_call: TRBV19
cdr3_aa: CASSTGTYNEQFF
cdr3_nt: TGTGCCAGTAGTACCGGGACCTACAATGAGCAGTTCTTC